This T cell receptor (beta chain) comes out of a study of blood T cell repertoires in COVID-19. Trimming stripped 3 bases from V and 6 bases from J, with 9 bases between. There are 12 residues in the CDR3. The assay was immunoSEQ multiplex PCR, and TCRdb's table has in-frame clones only and misses some. The sample lists 300,000 to 400,000 clones, around nine tenths seen once, with about 6.7% in the top ten. The V gene is TRBV12-3 or TRBV12-4, the J gene TRBJ2-7; maybe TRBD2 (5 bases). The sequence was obtained from a woman in her seventies with COVID-19, enrolled during active disease. Sequencing input: peripheral blood. CDR3 bases: TGTGCCAGCAGTTTCCTTGGAGGCGAGCAGTACTTC. Its translation is CASSFLGGEQYF.